The 25 T cell receptor beta chains presented below share a single source sample, sequenced in a study of regulatory T cells in long-lasting Graves disease. Construction of the TCR beta libraries employed iRepertoire HTBI primers in conjunction with Arm-PCR of CDR3 regions. TCRdb called the multiplex PCR reads again in MiXCR, with one record for every CDR3 protein. The profile shows almost 350,000 distinct CDR3 sequences, less than 20% of them singletons. Time point meaning: persistent/refractory GD, antithyroid drugs over 5 years with positive TRAb. Construction of the TCR library relied on RNA isolated from PBMCs. Sample: peripheral blood mononuclear cells (PBMCs), taken when the disease was refractory, from a patient treated with antithyroid drugs. The receptors here all came from a female donor with Graves disease.

The table lists this clonotype with a few counts. This chain's CDR3 is CSARLTGQAGHGYTF. CDR3 bases: TGCAGTGCTAGACTAACCGGACAGGCGGGCCATGGCTACACCTTC. The chain recombines TRBV20-1 with TRBJ1-2; 7 positions match TRBD1. This CDR3 spans 15 amino acids. Trimming cost V 2 bases and J 6 bases; bases outside gene matches: 12. Germline V gene data show CDR1 as DFQATT and CDR2 as SNEGSKA (reference sequence).

This clonotype was found many times. The V call is TRBV12-3 or TRBV12-4, the J call TRBJ2-5; tentatively, D is TRBD1 (5 bases). CDR3 size: 17 residues. V lost 1 base and J lost 5, with 20 bases in between. The CDR3 DNA reads TGTGCCAGCAGTTTAGGTACAGGACCGAGCCCCTGGGAGACCCAGTACTTC. Protein product: CASSLGTGPSPWETQYF.

This clonotype has a count of ten or more. The V and J genes are TRBV2 and TRBJ1-2; TRBD1 agrees at 7 bases. Germline CDR1 reads SNHLY; CDR2 reads FYNNEI. V lost 5 bases to trimming and J lost 4 bases; unmatched junction nucleotides: 7. This CDR3 is 14 amino acids long. The CDR3 bases are TGTGCCAGCAGTCCGGACAGGACCTCCTATGGCTACACCTTC. Translation gives CASSPDRTSYGYTF.

This clonotype was observed many times. The chain joins TRBV6-5 to TRBJ1-2; D is uncertain. There are 12 residues in the CDR3. Trimming left V 4 bases short and J 3 bases short, with 6 bases between. Germline V gene data show CDR1 as MNHEY and CDR2 as SVGAGI. The CDR3 reads CASSSAYYGYTF. For the CDR3, the DNA is TGTGCCAGCAGTTCCGCCTACTATGGCTACACCTTC.

The chain carries TRBV6-2 or TRBV6-3 and TRBJ1-1; TRBD1 matches at 7 bases. Germline V gives CDR1 MNHEY, CDR2 SVGEGT. The V and J ends lost 2 bases and 6 bases, in that order; junction bases with no gene match: 6. This CDR3 spans 14 amino acids. The CDR3 nucleotides are TGTGCCAGCAGTTACCCTGACAGGGCTGCTGAAGCTTTCTTT. Translated, it gives CASSYPDRAAEAFF.

This clonotype showed up many times. This rearrangement joins TRBV3-1 to TRBJ1-2; D possibly corresponds to TRBD1 (6 bases). Per germline, CDR1 LGHDT and CDR2 YNNKEL (reference sequence). V dropped 3 bases and J dropped 5 bases, with 16 bases sitting between them. This CDR3 comprises 15 residues. The CDR3 region has the DNA TGTGCCAGCAGCCACCTAGGGGAAGGGGGATATGGCTACACCTTC. Amino acid sequence: CASSHLGEGGYGYTF.

This clonotype was recorded many times. The chain employs TRBV6-1 and TRBJ2-7; D not resolved. The V end was cut by 6 bases, the J end by 0 bases, with 9 bases between. The V gene's germline CDR1 is MNHNS and CDR2 SASEGT. The length of the CDR3 is 13 residues. The CDR3 nucleotides read TGTGCCAGCAGGTCGGACCTCTCCTACGAGCAGTACTTC. It yields the protein CASRSDLSYEQYF.

This clonotype has only a few counts. This sequence joins TRBV19 and TRBJ2-7; maybe TRBD1 (6 bases). Trimming removed 3 bases at V and 0 bases at J, with 15 bases between. Per germline, CDR1 LNHDA and CDR2 SQIVND (reference sequence). This CDR3 has 16 residues. The DNA of the CDR3 is TGTGCCAGTAGTATTGAAGGGACAACATACTCCTACGAGCAGTACTTC. This encodes CASSIEGTTYSYEQYF.

The chain couples TRBV27 to TRBJ2-5; D is ambiguous. The length of the CDR3 is 14 residues. Germline lookup yields CDR1 MNHEY and CDR2 SMNVEV (reference sequence). The V and J ends lost 6 bases and 5 bases respectively, with 16 bases between them. CDR3 in DNA: TGTGCCAGCAGCAAGACCCAGGTGGGCGAGACCCAGTACTTC. Translating it yields CASSKTQVGETQYF.

This clonotype was detected ten times or more. The chain is built from TRBV6-1 and TRBJ1-2; tentatively, D is TRBD1 (5 bases). The CDR3 is 12 residues long. Germline lookup yields CDR1 MNHNS and CDR2 SASEGT. V was clipped by 8 bases and J by 4 bases, with 11 bases between them. The CDR3 DNA is TGTGCCAGCTATGATGGGGCCTATGGCTACACCTTC. Protein sequence: CASYDGAYGYTF.

V and J are TRBV30 and TRBJ1-5; a possible D gene is TRBD1 (6 bases). V lost 6 bases to trimming and J lost 3 bases, with 15 bases between them. CDR3 length: 14 amino acids. Per the germline V gene, CDR1 is GTSNPN and CDR2 is SVGIG (reference sequence). CDR3 DNA sequence: TGTGCCTGCCGTGGGACAACCCCCAATCAGCCCCAGCATTTT. It specifies CACRGTTPNQPQHF.

The V gene is TRBV5-8, the J gene TRBJ1-2; no reliable D call. CDR1 SGHTS and CDR2 YDEGEE come from the germline V gene. V lost 1 base, J lost 4 bases, and 11 bases lay in between. There are 14 residues in the CDR3. The CDR3 DNA reads TGTGCCAGCAGCTTGTGGCAGGCCTCCTATGGCTACACCTTC. Encoded protein: CASSLWQASYGYTF.

This clonotype was found many times. The gene calls are TRBV6-9 and TRBJ2-5; tentatively, D is TRBD2 (6 bases). The CDR3 extends over 15 amino acids. The V gene lost 4 bases and the J gene lost 4 bases, with 16 bases spanning the gap. The V gene's germline CDR1 is MNHGY and CDR2 SVAAGI. In nucleotides, the CDR3 is TGTGCCAGCAGTTTAGAACTAGCCATCGGAGAGACCCAGTACTTC. Protein sequence: CASSLELAIGETQYF.

The chain uses TRBV4-3 and TRBJ1-6; a weak D match, TRBD1 (6 bases). In germline, CDR1 is LGHNA, CDR2 YSLEER. The CDR3 is made up of 17 amino acids. Trimming took off 1 base at V and 2 bases at J, with 12 bases between the two ends. Here the CDR3 DNA reads TGCGCCAGCAGCCAAGCCAGGGGTGGCACCTATAATTCACCCCTCCACTTT. Translation: CASSQARGGTYNSPLHF.

This clonotype was observed a few times. This chain uses TRBV15 with TRBJ1-5, with 8 bases matching TRBD1. V was clipped by 4 bases and J by 5 bases; unmatched bases: 4. The CDR3 is 14 residues long. In germline, CDR1 is LNHNV, CDR2 YYDKDF (reference sequence). CDR3 loop: CATSKGQVDQPQHF. In nucleotides, the CDR3 is TGTGCCACCAGCAAGGGACAGGTTGATCAGCCCCAGCATTTT.

V is TRBV20-1 and J is TRBJ1-1; 10 bases are shared with TRBD1. CDR1 is DFQATT and CDR2 is SNEGSKA in the germline V gene (reference sequence). Trimming at V came to 3 bases and at J to 6 bases, leaving 10 bases not matched to a gene. The CDR3 has 15 residues. Written as DNA, the CDR3 is TGCAGTGCTAGGGGATCACATGGGACAGGGGCTGAAGCTTTCTTT. Translated: CSARGSHGTGAEAFF.

A remark on this clonotype: This may be a read error, as it is one base from a much larger clone. CDR3 residues: CASGLGLREPDYEQYF. As DNA, the CDR3 is TGTGCCAGCGGCTTAGGGTTACGGGAGCCAGACTACGAGCAGTACTTC. V and J are TRBV7-9 and TRBJ2-7, with D tentatively TRBD2 (6 bases). The V gene's germline CDR1 is SEHNR and CDR2 FQNEAQ (reference sequence). This CDR3 comprises 16 residues. The entire variable domain, with the rest obtained from reference TRBV7-9 and TRBJ2-7, is as follows: DTGVSQNPRHKITKRGQNVTFRCDPISEHNRLYWYRQTLGQGPEFLTYFQNEAQLEKSRLLSDRFSAERPKGSFSTLEIQRTEQGDSAMYLCASGLGLREPDYEQYFGPGTRLTVT.

This clonotype was found many times. The V call is TRBV11-2, the J call TRBJ2-5; 8 nucleotides match TRBD1. Trimming cost V 6 bases and J 3 bases; bases outside gene matches: 3. The CDR3 runs 13 residues. The V gene's germline CDR1 is SGHAT and CDR2 FQNNGV. The CDR3, as DNA: TGTGCCAGCAGTCAGGGGGCTAAAGAGACCCAGTACTTC. The encoded protein is CASSQGAKETQYF. Full variable domain (outside the CDR3, taken from reference TRBV11-2 and TRBJ2-5): EAGVAQSPRYKIIEKRQSVAFWCNPISGHATLYWYQQILGQGPKLLIQFQNNGVVDDSQLPKDRFSAERLKGVDSTLKIQPAKLEDSAVYLCASSQGAKETQYFGPGTRLLVL.

J is TRBJ1-6 and V is TRBV5-4, with a weak D call TRBD1 (5 bases). The CDR3 runs to 15 residues. Between the trimmed V and J ends, which lost 4 bases and 3 bases, there was a span of 11 bases. CDR1 and CDR2 (germline): SGHNT, YYREEE (reference sequence). DNA for the CDR3: TGTGCCAGCAGCGGCGGGGGAGGCTATAATTCACCCCTCCACTTT. Translated: CASSGGGGYNSPLHF.

Only a few counts were recorded for this clonotype. The rearrangement links TRBV20-1 to TRBJ2-4; D gene ambiguous. The CDR3 contains 11 residues. Germline V gene sequence: CDR1 DFQATT, CDR2 SNEGSKA (reference sequence). The V end lost 0 bases, the J end lost 12 bases, and 9 bases lay between the germline ends. The CDR3 reads CSARDWSAQYF. For the CDR3, the DNA is TGCAGTGCTAGAGATTGGAGCGCTCAGTACTTC.

This clonotype has at least ten counts. The rearrangement joins TRBV12-3 or TRBV12-4 to TRBJ1-5, with D unclear. CDR3 length: 12 amino acids. V was pared by 6 bases and J by 3 bases, with 6 bases between. The CDR3 bases are TGTGCCAGCAGCTCCCACAATCAGCCCCAGCATTTT. Amino acid sequence: CASSSHNQPQHF.

The V and J genes are TRBV7-2 and TRBJ2-2; TRBD2 agrees at 11 bases. The trim removed 7 bases at V and 5 bases at J, leaving 3 bases unmatched. The CDR3 consists of 14 residues. CDR1 is SGHTA, CDR2 FQGNSA, per germline. The CDR3 region is CASKLAGETGELFF. The DNA for the CDR3 is TGTGCCAGCAAACTAGCGGGGGAAACCGGGGAGCTGTTTTTT.

This clonotype was counted a few times. The CDR3 reads CASSLRAGGPDTQYF. CDR3 bases: TGTGCCAGCAGCTTAAGAGCGGGAGGGCCAGATACGCAGTATTTT. This chain joins TRBV11-3 and TRBJ2-3; 10 bases map to TRBD2. The junction had 3 bases not matched to a gene; V was cut back by 2 bases and J by 4 bases. There are 15 residues in the CDR3. The germline CDR1 and CDR2 sequences are SGHNT and YENEEA.

This clonotype was seen ten or more times. V usage is TRBV11-3 and J usage is TRBJ2-5, with a tentative D call TRBD1 (6 bases). Germline assignment: CDR1 SGHNT and CDR2 YENEEA. V was trimmed by 4 bases and J by 1 base, leaving 10 bases between them. The CDR3 has 14 residues. CDR3 DNA: TGTGCCAGCAGCTCCATACAGGGCCAAGAGACCCAGTACTTC. Translation gives CASSSIQGQETQYF.

The chain employs TRBV24-1 and TRBJ2-1; D possibly corresponds to TRBD2 (7 bases). With 3 bases removed from V and 14 bases from J, the gap between germline ends came to 16 bases. The CDR3 runs to 13 residues. CDR1 is KGHDR and CDR2 is SFDVKD in the germline V gene. The CDR3 DNA reads as TGTGCCACCAGTGATACCCCGGGGGGCCTCGAGTTCTTC. Protein: CATSDTPGGLEFF.